The 22 T cell receptor beta chains listed next were all sequenced from one sample in a study of CD8+ T cells in alopecia areata. Scientists pooled cutaneous lymph node cells and sorted them on CD4, CD8alpha, NKG2D, NKG2ACE and other markers. In each case, RNA was isolated and then reverse transcribed into cDNA as the sequencing template. Assay: immunoSEQ multiplex PCR; the TCRdb copy retains only in-frame clones and omits some. Listed for the sample are 20,000 or so clones, none seen a single time. The sequenced sample consisted of CD8+ T cells sorted from a lymph node. These receptors all stem from a C3H/HeJ mouse with alopecia areata. Mice of this strain are of MHC haplotype H2-k.

This clone was counted only a few times. Gene names denote mouse genes. Read coverage stops 4 residues before the CDR3 terminus; the germline J gene supplies the remainder. The chain joins TRBV14 to TRBJ2-2; 7 bases match TRBD1. This CDR3 is built from 14 residues. Germline V gives CDR1 SGHDT, CDR2 FRDEAV. J gave up 2 bases and V 5 bases, and 3 bases lay outside the gene matches. The sequenced CDR3 bases are TGTGCCAGCAGCCCGGGACAGAACACCGGG. It specifies CASSPGQNTG. The whole CDR3 region reads CASSPGQNTGQLYF.

This clone turned up a few times. These gene names are mouse names. The read stops 4 residues short of the end of the CDR3; the missing end is completed from the germline J gene. V gene TRBV19 combines with J gene TRBJ2-5; 8 nucleotides align to TRBD1. Germline values: CDR1 FNHDT, CDR2 SITEND (reference sequence). This CDR3 has 13 residues. The V gene end was trimmed by 5 bases and the J gene end by 2 bases; junction bases not matched to a gene: 1. Incomplete CDR3 DNA: TGTGCCAGCAGACAGGGGGGCCAAGAC. It specifies CASRQGGQD. From start to end, the CDR3 is CASRQGGQDTQYF.

With respect to this clone: The genes and germline here are from mouse. The sequenced fragment ends 4 residues before the CDR3 boundary, so the rest is inferred from the germline J gene. The chain carries TRBV31 and TRBJ2-7; the match to TRBD2 covers 10 bases. CDR1 GKSSPN and CDR2 SITVG come from the germline V gene. The CDR3 loop spans 14 amino acids. The CDR3 is CAWSRGTGDYEQYF. The sequenced part of the CDR3 DNA is TGTGCCTGGAGTCGCGGGACTGGGGATTAT.

This clone was observed at least ten times. The genes and germline here are from mouse. The read terminates 4 residues before the CDR3 end, so the remaining end is supplied by the germline J gene. This chain connects TRBV13-3 to TRBJ2-7; TRBD1 might be the D (6 bases). Germline V gene data show CDR1 as NNHDY and CDR2 as SYVADS. The CDR3 has 12 residues. The CDR3: CASSRTEYEQYF. CDR3 DNA (partial): TGTGCCAGCAGTCGGACAGAATAT.

This clone has only a few counts. The gene symbols are mouse symbols. The read ends 4 residues early relative to the CDR3; the germline J gene fills the gap. The V gene is TRBV13-1, the J gene TRBJ1-2; TRBD1 aligns across 8 bases. CDR3 size: 15 residues. Germline-derived CDR1 and CDR2 are NSHNY and SYGAGN. V was pared by 2 bases and J by 3 bases, with 6 bases of the junction left unmatched. The sequenced CDR3 bases are TGTGCCAGCAGTGAGCTCTCAGGGGGCGACTCC. Protein sequence: CASSELSGGDS. The full CDR3 protein reads CASSELSGGDSDYTF.

About this clone: Mouse germline and gene names are used. The missing CDR3 end, 4 residues past where the read stops, is filled in from the germline J gene. The gene calls are TRBV19 and TRBJ2-5; 8 positions agree with TRBD2. CDR1 FNHDT and CDR2 SITEND come from the germline V gene (reference sequence). This CDR3 has 13 residues. This CDR3 reads CASSMGGRDTQYF. The covered CDR3 bases are TGTGCCAGCAGTATGGGGGGGCGAGAC.

Regarding this clone: Genes here carry mouse names. The read falls 4 residues short of the CDR3 end, and the missing part is taken from the germline J gene. The gene calls are TRBV19 and TRBJ1-1; 8 nucleotides line up with TRBD1. The V gene end was trimmed by 1 base and the J gene end by 4 bases; junction bases not matched to a gene: 3. Germline assignment: CDR1 FNHDT and CDR2 SITEND (reference sequence). CDR3 length: 14 amino acids. The part of the CDR3 DNA that was read is TGTGCCAGCAGTATACAGGGGGCTGGCACA. Translating gives CASSIQGAGT. The CDR3, in full, reads CASSIQGAGTEVFF.

As regards this clone: Each gene name is a mouse one. The read falls 4 residues short of the CDR3 end, and the missing part is taken from the germline J gene. The V call is TRBV19, the J call TRBJ1-1; 8 bases agree with TRBD1. The germline gives CDR1 FNHDT, CDR2 SITEND (reference sequence). The CDR3 consists of 13 residues. CDR3 DNA, as far as it was read: TGTGCCAGCAGTATAAGGGACAGGACA. This codes for CASSIRDRT. The whole CDR3 sequence reads CASSIRDRTEVFF.

This clone has more than one count but fewer than ten. The listed genes are named as in mouse. The missing CDR3 end, 4 residues past where the read stops, is filled in from the germline J gene. V and J are TRBV16 and TRBJ2-4, with 13 bases identical to TRBD2. The germline V gene has CDR1 SGHSA and CDR2 FRNQAP. This CDR3 has 14 residues. The CDR3 here is CASSGTGGENTLYF. The CDR3 bases that were read are TGTGCAAGCAGCGGGACTGGGGGGGAAAAC.

A word on this clone: Germline and genes: mouse. Sequencing ends 4 residues short of the CDR3 end; the germline J gene provides the rest. This sequence joins TRBV29 and TRBJ2-5; D ambiguous. The CDR3 contains 11 residues. CDR1 MSHET and CDR2 SYDVDS come from the germline V gene. The covered CDR3 bases are TGTGCTAGCAGCGCAAGGGAC. Protein product: CASSARD. The full CDR3 sequence reads CASSARDTQYF.

To note about this clone: Genes and germline are mouse. Read coverage stops 4 residues before the CDR3 terminus; the germline J gene supplies the remainder. The V and J genes are TRBV17 and TRBJ2-5, with 9 bases fitting TRBD1. The germline V gene has CDR1 MNHDT and CDR2 YYDKIL. The CDR3 consists of 14 residues. The CDR3 protein is CASSRGQGEDTQYF. Partial CDR3 DNA: TGTGCTAGCAGTAGAGGACAGGGGGAGGAC.

Note on this clone: Gene names and germline match the mouse. Read sequence stops 4 residues before the CDR3 end, and the germline J gene provides the missing end. The chain uses TRBV1 and TRBJ2-3, with D perhaps matching TRBD1 (6 bases). CDR1 NSQYPW and CDR2 LRSPGD come from the germline V gene (reference sequence). The CDR3 runs to 16 residues. V gave up 2 bases and J gave up 3 bases, with 15 bases separating them. The CDR3 bases that were read are TGCACCTGCAGTGCACCAGGGAGGACAGAGGCAGAA. Translated, it gives CTCSAPGRTEAE. The whole CDR3 reads CTCSAPGRTEAETLYF.

This clone was detected many times. The gene names here belong to mouse. The read stops 4 residues short of the end of the CDR3; the missing end is completed from the germline J gene. The chain is built from TRBV13-1 and TRBJ2-7; D perhaps matches TRBD2 (6 bases). In germline, CDR1 is NSHNY, CDR2 SYGAGN. The CDR3 runs to 14 residues. CDR3 protein: CASSDVAGDYEQYF. Incomplete CDR3 DNA: TGTGCCAGCAGTGATGTGGCTGGGGATTAT.

This clone was observed at least ten times. Genes here carry mouse names. Coverage ceases 4 residues before the CDR3 finishes, and the germline J gene fills in the end. The J gene is TRBJ2-3, the V gene TRBV13-1; possibly TRBD2 for D (5 bases). The V end was cut by 0 bases, the J end by 3 bases, with 11 bases between. The length of the CDR3 is 15 residues. Germline loops: CDR1 NSHNY, CDR2 SYGAGN. The CDR3 bases that were read are TGTGCCAGCAGTGATGCATCCTGGGAGGCAGAA. It translates to CASSDASWEAE. The full CDR3 protein reads CASSDASWEAETLYF.

This clone has just a few counts. Gene names are the mouse ones. The read ends 4 residues early relative to the CDR3; the germline J gene fills the gap. The V and J genes are TRBV19 and TRBJ1-4, with 7 positions matching TRBD1. The germline V gene encodes CDR1 FNHDT and CDR2 SITEND (reference sequence). Trimming took 5 bases from V and 0 from J; bases not matched to a gene: 4. There are 15 residues in the CDR3. The CDR3 bases that were read are TGTGCCAGCAGCTATACAGGGGTTTCCAACGAA. It is translated as CASSYTGVSNE. The entire CDR3 protein is CASSYTGVSNERLFF.

As for this clone: The germline and genes are mouse ones. The CDR3 end falls 4 residues outside the read, so it is completed with the germline J gene. This sequence joins TRBV1 and TRBJ2-7; TRBD2 matches 11 bases. This CDR3 region has 15 residues. Germline values: CDR1 NSQYPW, CDR2 LRSPGD (reference sequence). CDR3 DNA (partial): TGCACCTGCAGTGCAGGACTGGGGGGGGGATAT. Its translation is CTCSAGLGGGY. The whole CDR3 region reads CTCSAGLGGGYEQYF.

This clone was observed at least ten times. Gene names are the mouse ones. The read gets to within 4 residues of the CDR3 end, and the germline J gene fills in the rest. The V and J genes are TRBV31 and TRBJ2-2, with a weak D call TRBD2 (5 bases). V shed 3 bases and J shed 2 bases, with 10 bases lying between them. CDR1 is GKSSPN, CDR2 SITVG, per germline. The CDR3 has 14 amino acids. The CDR3: CAWSPLVNTGQLYF. The covered CDR3 bases are TGTGCCTGGAGCCCACTGGTGAACACCGGG.

This clone was seen only a few times. The germline and genes are mouse ones. The sequenced fragment ends 4 residues before the CDR3 boundary, so the rest is inferred from the germline J gene. This chain uses TRBV1 with TRBJ2-3; unclear D gene. Per the germline V gene, CDR1 is NSQYPW and CDR2 is LRSPGD (reference sequence). The V gene lost 3 bases and the J gene lost 0 bases, with 4 bases spanning the gap. The CDR3 totals 13 residues. The CDR3: CTCSASSAETLYF. Incomplete CDR3 DNA: TGCACCTGCAGTGCCTCTAGTGCAGAA. Full variable domain (missing parts from reference TRBV1 and TRBJ2-3): VTLLEQNPRWRLVPRGQAVNLRCILKNSQYPWMSWYQQDLQKQLQWLFTLRSPGDKEVKSLPGADYLATRVTDTELRLQVANMSQGRTLYCTCSASSAETLYFGSGTRLTVL.

Notes on this clone: Gene names are mouse gene names. The observed sequence ends 4 residues before the CDR3 terminus, with the missing tail filled in from the germline J gene. The V and J genes are TRBV1 and TRBJ2-2, with a possible D match to TRBD1 (5 bases). This CDR3 region has 16 residues. Germline assignment: CDR1 NSQYPW and CDR2 LRSPGD (reference sequence). Trimming shortened V by 0 bases and J by 4 bases, and 12 bases separated the two germline ends. The CDR3 spells CTCSAESGYGTGQLYF. The sequenced part of the CDR3 DNA is TGCACCTGCAGTGCAGAGTCAGGGTATGGCACCGGG.

In the case of this clone: Each gene name is a mouse one. Coverage ceases 4 residues before the CDR3 finishes, and the germline J gene fills in the end. The rearrangement joins TRBV19 to TRBJ2-7; 11 nucleotides line up with TRBD2. CDR1 is FNHDT and CDR2 is SITEND in the germline V gene (reference sequence). V lost 4 bases, J lost 0 bases, and 6 bases stayed unmatched. This CDR3 spans 16 amino acids. The covered CDR3 bases are TGTGCCAGCAGTCCCGACTGGGGGGGTAGCTCCTAT. It encodes CASSPDWGGSSY. The complete CDR3 sequence is CASSPDWGGSSYEQYF.

This clone was seen ten or more times. TCRdb lists a protein that is different at residue 11 from the translated DNA; the protein given here uses the DNA translation. The genes and germline here are from mouse. The read halts 3 residues ahead of the CDR3 end, with the missing end drawn from the germline J gene. This rearrangement joins TRBV19 to TRBJ1-3; D unresolved. This CDR3 has 14 amino acids. V lost 1 base to trimming and J lost 0 bases, with 5 bases between them. Germline CDR1 reads FNHDT; CDR2 reads SITEND (reference sequence). The CDR3: CASSIRHSGNTLYF. Incomplete CDR3 DNA: TGTGCCAGCAGTATAAGACATTCTGGAAATACG.

This clone was counted ten times or more. Germline and genes: mouse. The CDR3 end falls 4 residues outside the read, so it is completed with the germline J gene. The gene calls are TRBV19 and TRBJ2-1; tentative D call: TRBD1 (5 bases). Trimming cost V 4 bases and J 5 bases, with 10 bases left between them. Germline lookup yields CDR1 FNHDT and CDR2 SITEND (reference sequence). The CDR3 spans 13 residues. The chain's CDR3 is CASSPQGNAEQFF. Partial CDR3 DNA: TGTGCCAGCAGTCCCCAGGGAAATGCT.